This TCR beta chain is from a study of CXCR3-negative and CXCR3-positive naive CD8 T cells. Whole-study findings and limits: Memory cells showed distinct TRBV-TRBJ patterns, while the two naive subsets matched. The TRB CDR3s that CXCR3-positive naive cells carried were more hydrophobic than those of CXCR3-negative naive cells. Sequencing showed both naive subsets with comparably high diversity, and memory CD8+ cells much lower.

Researchers prepared the TRB cDNA libraries using 5' RACE with UMI labels. TCRdb re-called the 5' RACE reads, yielding one record per CDR3 amino acid sequence without DNA. This repertoire comprises fewer than 90,000 distinct CDR3 sequences; its ten largest clones make up 0.5% to 0.6%. Concerning this clonotype itself: Its antigen remains unidentified.

Cells classed as naive CD8+ T cells were CD45RO-CCR7+CD27+CD95-. From germline, CDR1 is SQVTM and CDR2 ANQGSEA. This CDR3 is 13 amino acids long. The J gene is TRBJ2-1, the V gene TRBV29-1. The source of this sequence is a human donor in good health. Some clones in this sample may be carry-over from other donors' samples. The sample was naive CXCR3+ CD8+ T cells from blood. Subset: CD45RO-CCR7+CD27+CD95- naive CD8+ T cells expressing CXCR3 (TNR3+). The CDR3 loop reads CSVESRSRNEQFF.